The clone carrying this TCR beta chain was counted ten times or more. The CDR3 has 18 residues. In germline, CDR1 is LNHDA, CDR2 SQIVND (reference sequence). V trimming: 5 bases; J trimming: 4 bases; junction bases outside the gene matches: 15. This sample was taken from a study of early T cells in non-severe SARS-CoV-2 infection. Unique molecular identifiers were attached to individual cDNA molecules. From the 5' RACE reads, TCRdb called clonotypes with MiXCR, one entry per CDR3 protein. The profile covers 42,000 or so distinct CDR3 sequences, with approximately 6.2% appearing a single time and around 7.7% taken by the ten largest.

Sequences were derived from whole blood, sampled at baseline. The chain uses TRBV19 and TRBJ2-3; the match to TRBD2 covers 10 bases. The sequence was obtained from an adult who was a healthcare worker with PCR-confirmed SARS-CoV-2 infection or an uninfected control (not recorded which). CDR3: CASSRTGTSAVFPDTQYF. The CDR3 bases are TGTGCCAGTAGTCGCACCGGGACTAGCGCTGTTTTTCCAGATACGCAGTATTTT.